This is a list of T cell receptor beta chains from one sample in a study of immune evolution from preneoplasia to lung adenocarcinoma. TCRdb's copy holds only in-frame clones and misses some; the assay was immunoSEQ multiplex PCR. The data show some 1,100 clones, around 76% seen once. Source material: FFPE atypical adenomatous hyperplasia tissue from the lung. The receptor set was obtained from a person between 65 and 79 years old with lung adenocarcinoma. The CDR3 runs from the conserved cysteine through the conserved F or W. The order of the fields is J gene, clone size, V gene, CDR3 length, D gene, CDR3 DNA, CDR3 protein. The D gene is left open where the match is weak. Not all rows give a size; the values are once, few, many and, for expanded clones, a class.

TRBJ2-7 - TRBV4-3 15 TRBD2 TGCGCCAGCAGCCAAGATGGCCTAGCGGGAGGCGAGCAGTACTTC CASSQDGLAGGEQYF
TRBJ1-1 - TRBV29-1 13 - TGCAGCGGACACTTTTTCGGGGGGACTGAAGCTTTCTTT CSGHFFGGTEAFF
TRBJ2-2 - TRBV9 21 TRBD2 TGTGCCAGCAGCGTAGGGGCCTCCGGGACTAGCGGGAGGGCCGTCTCCGGGGAGCTGTTTTTT CASSVGASGTSGRAVSGELFF
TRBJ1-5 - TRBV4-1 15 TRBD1 TGCGCCAGCAGCCAAGTGACAGGGAGTCGTCAGCCCCAGCATTTT CASSQVTGSRQPQHF
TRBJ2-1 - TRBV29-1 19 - TGCAGCGCCAACCCGGGACAGGACTTTAGCGGGAGTCGCGGGGATAAGCAGTTCTTC CSANPGQDFSGSRGDKQFF
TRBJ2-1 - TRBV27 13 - TGTGCCAGCAGTTTAGGGACAACCAATGAGCAGTTCTTC CASSLGTTNEQFF
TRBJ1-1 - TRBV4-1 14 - TGCGCCAGCAGCCGCAGGGGAGAGAACACTGAAGCTTTCTTT CASSRRGENTEAFF
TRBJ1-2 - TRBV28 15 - TGTGCCAGCAGGATAAGAGGTGGAGGGCTCTATGGCTACACCTTC CASRIRGGGLYGYTF
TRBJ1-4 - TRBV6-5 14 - TGTGCTAGCAGGCCCAGGAGAACTAATGAAAAACTGTTTTTT CASRPRRTNEKLFF
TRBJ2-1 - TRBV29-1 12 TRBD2 TGCAGCACGACGGGAGGAAGCAATGAGCAGTTCTTC CSTTGGSNEQFF
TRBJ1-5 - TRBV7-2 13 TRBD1 TGTGCCAGCAGCTCTGACAGGGCTCAGCCCCAGCATTTT CASSSDRAQPQHF
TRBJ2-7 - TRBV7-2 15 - TGTGCCAGCAGCTTAGCCCCGGGACCGGCCTACGAGCAGTACTTC CASSLAPGPAYEQYF
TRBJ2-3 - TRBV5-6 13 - TGTGCCAGCAGCTTGGGTAGGGCAGATACGCAGTATTTT CASSLGRADTQYF
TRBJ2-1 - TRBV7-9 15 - TGTGCCAGCAGCGTTGTGAGGGGATCCTACAATGAGCAGTTCTTC CASSVVRGSYNEQFF
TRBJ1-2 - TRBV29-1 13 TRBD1 TGCAGCGTGGGGACAGGGTGGCCCCATGGCTACACCTTC CSVGTGWPHGYTF
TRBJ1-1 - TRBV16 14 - TGTGCCAGCAGCCATCGGGACGGCTCGACTGAAGCTTTCTTT CASSHRDGSTEAFF
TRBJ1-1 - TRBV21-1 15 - TGTGCCAGCAGAAGCGAAGGGGAGCGGTACACTGAAGCTTTCTTT CASRSEGERYTEAFF
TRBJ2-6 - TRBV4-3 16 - TGCGCCAGCAGCCACACCCTTGGCTCTGGGGCCAACGTCCTGACTTTC CASSHTLGSGANVLTF
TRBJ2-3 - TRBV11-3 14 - TGTGCCAGCAGCTTAGACCGAAACACAGATACGCAGTATTTT CASSLDRNTDTQYF
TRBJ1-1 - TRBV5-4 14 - TGTGCCAGCAGCCAGGGACTTGTAGCCACTGAAGCTTTCTTT CASSQGLVATEAFF
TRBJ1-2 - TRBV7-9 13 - TGTGCCAGCAGCTTAGAAGGAGGCGGTGGCTACACCTTC CASSLEGGGGYTF
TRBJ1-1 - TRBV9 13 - TGTGCCAGCGGGTCGGGGAGGAACACTGAAGCTTTCTTT CASGSGRNTEAFF
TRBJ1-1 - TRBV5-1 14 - TGCGCCAGCAGCTTGGACCCCCCTGACACTGAAGCTTTCTTT CASSLDPPDTEAFF
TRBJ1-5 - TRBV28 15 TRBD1 TGTGCCAGCAGGCCGGGACAGGGTTCGCGGCAGCCCCAGCATTTT CASRPGQGSRQPQHF
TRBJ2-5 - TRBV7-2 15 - TGTGCCAGCAGCTTTTGGGCGGCCCCTCAGGAGACCCAGTACTTC CASSFWAAPQETQYF
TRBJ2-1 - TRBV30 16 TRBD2 TGTGCCTGGAGTTGGCCGGGAGGCTTGTCCTACAATGAGCAGTTCTTC CAWSWPGGLSYNEQFF
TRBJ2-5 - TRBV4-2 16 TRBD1 TGTGCCAGCAGCCCACAAACCGGGACAGTTTTGACGACCCAGTACTTC CASSPQTGTVLTTQYF
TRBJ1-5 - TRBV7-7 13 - TGTGCTAGCAGCTTAGGCCCAAATCAGCCCCAGCATTTT CASSLGPNQPQHF
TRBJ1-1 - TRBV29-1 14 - TGCAGCGTTCTGTGGTCCGGGCGGGGCACTGAAGCTTTCTTT CSVLWSGRGTEAFF
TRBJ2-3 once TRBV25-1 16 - TGTGCCAGCAGTGTCTTGACCCGGGACAGCACAGATACGCAGTATTTT CASSVLTRDSTDTQYF
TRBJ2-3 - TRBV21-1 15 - TGTGCCAGCAGCAGAAGGGGTTCCCTCACAGATACGCAGTATTTT CASSRRGSLTDTQYF
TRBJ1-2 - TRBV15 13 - TGTGCCACCAGCAGAGATACAAAGAAAGGCTACACCTTC CATSRDTKKGYTF
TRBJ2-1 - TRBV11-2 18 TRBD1 TGTGCCAGCAGCCCCGGACAGGGGGCCGCGAGCTCCTACAATGAGCAGTTCTTC CASSPGQGAASSYNEQFF
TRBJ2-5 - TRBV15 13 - TGTGCCACCTCTCGGGACTTAGGGGAGACCCAGTACTTC CATSRDLGETQYF
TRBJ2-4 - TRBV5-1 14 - TGCGCCAGCGGGTGGGGGATAGCCAAAAACATTCAGTACTTC CASGWGIAKNIQYF
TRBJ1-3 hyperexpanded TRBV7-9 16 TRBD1 TGTGCCAGCAGCTTAGTGGCAGGACAGGGGGGAAACACCATATATTTT CASSLVAGQGGNTIYF
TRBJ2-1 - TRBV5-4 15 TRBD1 TGTGCCAGCAGCAGCGGACAGGGGAAAGCCAATGAGCAGTTCTTC CASSSGQGKANEQFF
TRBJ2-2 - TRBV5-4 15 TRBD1 TGTGCCAGCAGTCGGGACAGAGCGAACACCGGGGAGCTGTTTTTT CASSRDRANTGELFF
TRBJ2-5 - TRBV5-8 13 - TGTGCCAGCCCTCAACAGGGCCAAGAGACCCAGTACTTC CASPQQGQETQYF
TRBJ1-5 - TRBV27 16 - TGTGCCAGCCGTCCCCTCACAAACGACGCTTATCAGCCCCAGCATTTT CASRPLTNDAYQPQHF
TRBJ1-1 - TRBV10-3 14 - TGTGCCATCAGTGAAGTCCAAAAGAACACTGAAGCTTTCTTT CAISEVQKNTEAFF
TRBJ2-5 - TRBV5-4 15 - TGTGCCAGCAGCTTGTCCAGGGGTTCTCAAGAGACCCAGTACTTC CASSLSRGSQETQYF